The entry below describes one T cell receptor (beta chain). Germline CDR1 is SGHTA and CDR2 is FQGTGA. CDR3 length equals 17 residues. With V trimmed by 0 bases and J by 8 bases, 10 bases remained unmatched. This sample is drawn from a study of technical replicates of blood from several donors. Profiled with immunoSEQ multiplex PCR; TCRdb holds only in-frame clones, not every one. The table records about 79,000 clones, 85% to 95% of them present only once. The clonotype comes from a human donor in good health. J is TRBJ2-2 and V is TRBV7-3, with 9 bases matching TRBD2. Sequenced material: T cells isolated from PBMCs. CDR3 amino acids: CASSLTLAGTASGELFF. DNA of the CDR3: TGTGCCAGCAGCTTAACCCTAGCGGGGACAGCATCGGGGGAGCTGTTTTTT. The full variable domain, its missing parts supplied by reference TRBV7-3 and TRBJ2-2, is GAGVSQTPSNKVTEKGKYVELRCDPISGHTALYWYRQSLGQGPEFLIYFQGTGAADDSGLPNDRFFAVRPEGSVSTLKIQRTERGDSAVYLCASSLTLAGTASGELFFGEGSRLTVL.